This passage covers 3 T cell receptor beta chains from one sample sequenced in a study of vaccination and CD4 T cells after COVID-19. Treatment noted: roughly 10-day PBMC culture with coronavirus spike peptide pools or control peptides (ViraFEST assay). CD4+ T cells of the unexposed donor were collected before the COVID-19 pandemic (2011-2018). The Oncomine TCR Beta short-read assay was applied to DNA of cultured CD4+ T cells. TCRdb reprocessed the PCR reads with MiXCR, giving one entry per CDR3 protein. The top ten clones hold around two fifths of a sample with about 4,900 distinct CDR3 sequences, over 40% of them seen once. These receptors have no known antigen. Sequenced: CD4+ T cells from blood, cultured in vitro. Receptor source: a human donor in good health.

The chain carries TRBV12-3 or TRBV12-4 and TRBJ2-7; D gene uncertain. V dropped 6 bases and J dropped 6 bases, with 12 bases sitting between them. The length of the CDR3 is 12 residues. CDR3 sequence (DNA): TGTGCCAGCAGGTTTCAGGTTGGCGAGCAGTACTTC. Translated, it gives CASRFQVGEQYF.

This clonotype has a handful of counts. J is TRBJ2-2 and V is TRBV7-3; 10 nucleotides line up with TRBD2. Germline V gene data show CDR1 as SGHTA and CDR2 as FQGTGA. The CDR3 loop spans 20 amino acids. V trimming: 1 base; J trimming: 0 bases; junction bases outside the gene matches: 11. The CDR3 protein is CASSLNGPRAGGPNTGELFF. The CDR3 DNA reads TGTGCCAGCAGCTTAAACGGGCCTAGAGCGGGGGGGCCGAACACCGGGGAGCTGTTTTTT. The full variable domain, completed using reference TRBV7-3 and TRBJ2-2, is GAGVSQTPSNKVTEKGKYVELRCDPISGHTALYWYRQSLGQGPEFLIYFQGTGAADDSGLPNDRFFAVRPEGSVSTLKIQRTERGDSAVYLCASSLNGPRAGGPNTGELFFGEGSRLTVL.

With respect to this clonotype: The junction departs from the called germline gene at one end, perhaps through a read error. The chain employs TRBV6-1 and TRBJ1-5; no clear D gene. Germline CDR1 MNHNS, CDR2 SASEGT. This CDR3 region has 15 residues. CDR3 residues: CASSELAGNVQPRHF. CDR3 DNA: TGTGCCAGCAGTGAATTGGCGGGGAACGTCCAGCCCCGGCATTTT.